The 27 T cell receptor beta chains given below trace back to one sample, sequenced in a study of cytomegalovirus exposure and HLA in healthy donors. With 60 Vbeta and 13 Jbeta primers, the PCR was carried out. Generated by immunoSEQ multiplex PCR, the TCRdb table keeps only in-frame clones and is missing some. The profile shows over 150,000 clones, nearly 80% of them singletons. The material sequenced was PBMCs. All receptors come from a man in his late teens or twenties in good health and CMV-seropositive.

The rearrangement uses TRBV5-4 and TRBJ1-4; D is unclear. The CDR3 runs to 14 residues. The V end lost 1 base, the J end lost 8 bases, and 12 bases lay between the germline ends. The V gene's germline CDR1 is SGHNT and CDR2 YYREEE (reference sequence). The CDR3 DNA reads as TGTGCCAGCAGCTTGTACGGGAGCCGGGAAAAACTGTTTTTT. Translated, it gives CASSLYGSREKLFF. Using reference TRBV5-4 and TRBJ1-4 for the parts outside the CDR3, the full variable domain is ETGVTQSPTHLIKTRGQQVTLRCSSQSGHNTVSWYQQALGQGPQFIFQYYREEENGRGNFPPRFSGLQFPNYSSELNVNALELDDSALYLCASSLYGSREKLFFGSGTQLSVL.

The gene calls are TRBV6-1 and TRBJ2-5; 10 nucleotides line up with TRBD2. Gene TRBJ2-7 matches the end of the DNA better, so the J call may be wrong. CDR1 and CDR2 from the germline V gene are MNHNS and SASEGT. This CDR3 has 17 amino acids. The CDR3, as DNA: TGTGCCAGCAGTGAAACTACCCCTAGCGGGAGCTCCTACGAGCAGTACTTC. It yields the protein CASSETTPSGSSYEQYF.

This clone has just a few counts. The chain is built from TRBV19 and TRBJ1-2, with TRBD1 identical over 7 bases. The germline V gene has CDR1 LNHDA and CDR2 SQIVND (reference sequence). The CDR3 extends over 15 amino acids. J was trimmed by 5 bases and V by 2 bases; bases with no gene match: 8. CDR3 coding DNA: TGTGCCAGTAGTATACTTGCAGGGGGAGTATATGGCTACACCTTC. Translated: CASSILAGGVYGYTF. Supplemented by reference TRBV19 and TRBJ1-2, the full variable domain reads DGGITQSPKYLFRKEGQNVTLSCEQNLNHDAMYWYRQDPGQGLRLIYYSQIVNDFQKGDIAEGYSVSREKKESFPLTVTSAQKNPTAFYLCASSILAGGVYGYTFGSGTRLTVV.

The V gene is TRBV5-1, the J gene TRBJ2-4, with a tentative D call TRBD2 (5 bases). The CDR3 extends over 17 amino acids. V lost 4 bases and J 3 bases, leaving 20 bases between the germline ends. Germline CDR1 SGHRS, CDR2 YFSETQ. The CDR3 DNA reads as TGCGCCAGCAGCCCGCGGGCAGTCTCGGTTGGCAAAAACATTCAGTACTTC. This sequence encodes CASSPRAVSVGKNIQYF.

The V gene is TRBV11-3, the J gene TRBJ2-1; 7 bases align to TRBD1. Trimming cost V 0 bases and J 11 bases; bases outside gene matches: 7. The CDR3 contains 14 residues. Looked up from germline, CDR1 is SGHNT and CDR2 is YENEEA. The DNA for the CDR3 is TGTGCCAGCAGCTTAGACCACCGGGACAGACAGCAGTTCTTC. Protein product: CASSLDHRDRQQFF.

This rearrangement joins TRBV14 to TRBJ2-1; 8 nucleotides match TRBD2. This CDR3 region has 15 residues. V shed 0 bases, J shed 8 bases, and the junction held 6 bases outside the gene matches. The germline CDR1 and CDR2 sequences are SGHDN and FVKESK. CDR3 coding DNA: TGTGCCAGCAGCCAAGAGAGCGGGAGAACACATGAGCAGTTCTTC. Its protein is CASSQESGRTHEQFF.

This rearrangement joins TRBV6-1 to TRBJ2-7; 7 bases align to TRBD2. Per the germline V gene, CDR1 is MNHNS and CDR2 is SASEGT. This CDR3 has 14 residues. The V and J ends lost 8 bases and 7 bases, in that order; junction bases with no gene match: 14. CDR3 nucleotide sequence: TGTGCCAGCTACAAGGTCAGGGAGGGAGGAGAGCAGTACTTC. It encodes CASYKVREGGEQYF.

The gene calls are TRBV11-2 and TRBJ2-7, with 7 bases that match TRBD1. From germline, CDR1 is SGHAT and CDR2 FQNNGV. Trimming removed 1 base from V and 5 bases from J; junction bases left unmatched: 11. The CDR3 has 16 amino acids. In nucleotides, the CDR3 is TGTGCCAGCAGCTTAGTCTCTGCGCAGGGGGTCCACGAGCAGTACTTC. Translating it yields CASSLVSAQGVHEQYF.

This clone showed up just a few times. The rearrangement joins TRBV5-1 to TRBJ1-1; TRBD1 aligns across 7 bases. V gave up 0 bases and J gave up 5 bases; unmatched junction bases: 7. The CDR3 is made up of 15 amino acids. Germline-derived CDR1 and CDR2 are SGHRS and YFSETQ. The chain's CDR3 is CASSLVTGARTEAFF. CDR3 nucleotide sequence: TGCGCCAGCAGCTTGGTAACAGGGGCGCGGACTGAAGCTTTCTTT.

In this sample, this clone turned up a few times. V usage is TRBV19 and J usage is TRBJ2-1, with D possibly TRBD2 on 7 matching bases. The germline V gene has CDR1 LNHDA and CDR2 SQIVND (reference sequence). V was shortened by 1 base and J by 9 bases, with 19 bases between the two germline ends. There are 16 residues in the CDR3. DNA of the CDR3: TGTGCCAGTAGTATAGGGGGGGGCCGACGGGGCGGTGAGCAGTTCTTC. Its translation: CASSIGGGRRGGEQFF.

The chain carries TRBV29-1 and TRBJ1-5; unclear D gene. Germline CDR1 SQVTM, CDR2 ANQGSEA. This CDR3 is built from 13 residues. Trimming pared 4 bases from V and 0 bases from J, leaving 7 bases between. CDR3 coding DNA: TGCAGCGTTGCCGAGAATAGCAATCAGCCCCAGCATTTT. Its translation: CSVAENSNQPQHF.

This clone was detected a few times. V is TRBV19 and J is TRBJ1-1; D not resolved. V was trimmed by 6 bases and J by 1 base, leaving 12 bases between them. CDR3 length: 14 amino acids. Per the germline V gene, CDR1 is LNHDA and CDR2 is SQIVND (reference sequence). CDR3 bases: TGTGCCAGTAGAATCGGAGGGCCGAACACTGAAGCTTTCTTT. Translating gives CASRIGGPNTEAFF.

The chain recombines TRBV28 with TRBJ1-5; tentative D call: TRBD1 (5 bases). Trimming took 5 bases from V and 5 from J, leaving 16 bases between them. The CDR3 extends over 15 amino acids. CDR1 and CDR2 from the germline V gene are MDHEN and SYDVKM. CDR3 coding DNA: TGTGCCAGCAGTCCGCTCGCCAGGGCGGATCAGCCCCAGCATTTT. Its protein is CASSPLARADQPQHF. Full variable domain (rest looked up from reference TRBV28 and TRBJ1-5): DVKVTQSSRYLVKRTGEKVFLECVQDMDHENMFWYRQDPGLGLRLIYFSYDVKMKEKGDIPEGYSVSREKKERFSLILESASTNQTSMYLCASSPLARADQPQHFGDGTRLSIL.

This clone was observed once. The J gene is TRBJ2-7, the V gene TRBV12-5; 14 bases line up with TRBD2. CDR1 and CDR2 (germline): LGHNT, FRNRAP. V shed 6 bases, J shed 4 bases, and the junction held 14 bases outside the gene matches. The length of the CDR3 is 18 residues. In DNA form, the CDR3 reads TGTGCTAGTGGGAAACCGGGACTAGCGGGAGTCGGGTTTTACGAGCAGTACTTC. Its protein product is CASGKPGLAGVGFYEQYF.

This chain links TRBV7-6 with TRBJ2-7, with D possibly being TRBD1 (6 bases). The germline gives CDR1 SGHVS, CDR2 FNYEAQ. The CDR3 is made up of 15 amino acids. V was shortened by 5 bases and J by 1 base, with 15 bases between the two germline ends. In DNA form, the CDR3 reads TGTGCCAGCAGCCCTTTAACAGGGATTTCCTACGAGCAGTACTTC. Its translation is CASSPLTGISYEQYF.

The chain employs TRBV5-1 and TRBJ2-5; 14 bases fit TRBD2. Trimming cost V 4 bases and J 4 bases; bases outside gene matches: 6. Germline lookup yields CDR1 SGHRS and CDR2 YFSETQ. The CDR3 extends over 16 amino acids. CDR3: CASSPGLAGVGETQYF. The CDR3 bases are TGCGCCAGCAGCCCGGGACTAGCGGGAGTGGGAGAGACCCAGTACTTC.

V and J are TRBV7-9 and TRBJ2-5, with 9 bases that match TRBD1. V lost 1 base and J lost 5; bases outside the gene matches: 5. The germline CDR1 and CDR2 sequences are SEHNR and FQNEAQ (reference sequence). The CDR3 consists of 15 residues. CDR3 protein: CASSLEYRGRETQYF. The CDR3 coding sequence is TGTGCCAGCAGCTTAGAGTACAGGGGGCGTGAGACCCAGTACTTC.

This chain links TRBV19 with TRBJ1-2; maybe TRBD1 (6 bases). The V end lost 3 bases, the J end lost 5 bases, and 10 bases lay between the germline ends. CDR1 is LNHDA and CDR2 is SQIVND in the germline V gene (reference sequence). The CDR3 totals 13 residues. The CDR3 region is CASSMGTGYGYTF. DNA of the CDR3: TGTGCCAGTAGTATGGGAACAGGGTATGGCTACACCTTC.

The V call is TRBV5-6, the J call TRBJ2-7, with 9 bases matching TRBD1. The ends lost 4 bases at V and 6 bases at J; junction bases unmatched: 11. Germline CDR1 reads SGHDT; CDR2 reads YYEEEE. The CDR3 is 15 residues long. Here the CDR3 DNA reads TGTGCCAGCAGCCAACCGGGACAGGGCAGCCCCGAGCAGTACTTC. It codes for CASSQPGQGSPEQYF.

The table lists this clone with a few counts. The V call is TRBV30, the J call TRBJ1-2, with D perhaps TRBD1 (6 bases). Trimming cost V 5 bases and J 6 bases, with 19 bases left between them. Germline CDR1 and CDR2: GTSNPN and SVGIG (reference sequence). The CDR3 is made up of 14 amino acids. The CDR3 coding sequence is TGTGCCTGGTCTACAGGGTTTAGCGTGGATGGCTACACCTTC. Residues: CAWSTGFSVDGYTF.

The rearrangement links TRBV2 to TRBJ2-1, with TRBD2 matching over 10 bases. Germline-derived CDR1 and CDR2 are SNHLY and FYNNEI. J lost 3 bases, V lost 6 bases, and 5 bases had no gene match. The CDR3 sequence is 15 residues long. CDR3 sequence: CASSVGLAVYNEQFF. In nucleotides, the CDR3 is TGTGCCAGCAGCGTCGGACTAGCGGTCTACAATGAGCAGTTCTTC.

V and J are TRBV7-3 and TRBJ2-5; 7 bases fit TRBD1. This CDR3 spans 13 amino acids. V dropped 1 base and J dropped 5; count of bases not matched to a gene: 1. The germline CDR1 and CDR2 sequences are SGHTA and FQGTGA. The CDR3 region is CASSLNRGETQYF. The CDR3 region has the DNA TGTGCCAGCAGCTTAAACAGGGGTGAGACCCAGTACTTC.

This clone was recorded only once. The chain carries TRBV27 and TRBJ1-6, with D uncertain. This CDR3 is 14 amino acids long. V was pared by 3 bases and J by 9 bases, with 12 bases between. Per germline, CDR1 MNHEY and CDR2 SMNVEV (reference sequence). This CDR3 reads CASSFGGMGSPLHF. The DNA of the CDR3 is TGTGCCAGCAGTTTCGGAGGGATGGGTTCACCCCTCCACTTT.

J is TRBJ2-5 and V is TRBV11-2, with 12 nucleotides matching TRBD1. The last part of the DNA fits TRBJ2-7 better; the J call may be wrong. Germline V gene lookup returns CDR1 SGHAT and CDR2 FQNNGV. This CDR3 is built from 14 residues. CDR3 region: CASSMGQGASEQYF. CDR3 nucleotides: TGTGCCAGCAGCATGGGACAGGGGGCATCCGAGCAGTACTTC.

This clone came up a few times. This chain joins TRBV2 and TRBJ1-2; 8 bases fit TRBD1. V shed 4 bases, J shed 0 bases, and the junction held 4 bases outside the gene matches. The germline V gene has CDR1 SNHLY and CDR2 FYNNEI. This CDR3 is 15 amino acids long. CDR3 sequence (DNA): TGTGCCAGCAGTGTCGGACAGGGCCCTAACTATGGCTACACCTTC. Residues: CASSVGQGPNYGYTF.

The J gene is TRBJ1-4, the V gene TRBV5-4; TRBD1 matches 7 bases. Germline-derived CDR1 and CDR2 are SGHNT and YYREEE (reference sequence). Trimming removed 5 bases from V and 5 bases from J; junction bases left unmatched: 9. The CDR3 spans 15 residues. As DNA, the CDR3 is TGTGCCAGCAGTCTAGGGACAGACCTGAATGAAAAACTGTTTTTT. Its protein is CASSLGTDLNEKLFF.

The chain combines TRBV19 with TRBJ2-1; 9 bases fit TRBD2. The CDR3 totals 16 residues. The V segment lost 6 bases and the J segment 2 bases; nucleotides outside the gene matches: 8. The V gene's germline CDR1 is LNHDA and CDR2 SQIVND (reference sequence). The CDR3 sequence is CASSRTSGRTYNEQFF. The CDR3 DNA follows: TGTGCCAGTAGCAGAACGAGCGGGAGGACCTACAATGAGCAGTTCTTC. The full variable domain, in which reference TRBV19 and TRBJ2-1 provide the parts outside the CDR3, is DGGITQSPKYLFRKEGQNVTLSCEQNLNHDAMYWYRQDPGQGLRLIYYSQIVNDFQKGDIAEGYSVSREKKESFPLTVTSAQKNPTAFYLCASSRTSGRTYNEQFFGPGTRLTVL.